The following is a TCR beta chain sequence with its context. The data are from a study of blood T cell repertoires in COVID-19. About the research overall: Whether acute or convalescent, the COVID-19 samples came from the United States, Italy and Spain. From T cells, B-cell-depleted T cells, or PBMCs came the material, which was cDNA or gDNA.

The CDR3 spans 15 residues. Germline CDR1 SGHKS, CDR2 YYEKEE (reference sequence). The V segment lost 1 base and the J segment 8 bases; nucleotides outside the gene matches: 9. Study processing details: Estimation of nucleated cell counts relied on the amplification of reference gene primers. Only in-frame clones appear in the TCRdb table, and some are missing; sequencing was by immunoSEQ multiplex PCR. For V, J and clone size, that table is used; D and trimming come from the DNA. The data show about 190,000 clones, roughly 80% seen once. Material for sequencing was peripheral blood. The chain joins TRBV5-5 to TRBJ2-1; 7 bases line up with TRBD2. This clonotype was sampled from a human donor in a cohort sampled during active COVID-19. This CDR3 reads CASSLLGLVSDEQFF. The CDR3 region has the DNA TGTGCCAGCAGCTTGTTAGGACTAGTGTCAGATGAGCAGTTCTTC. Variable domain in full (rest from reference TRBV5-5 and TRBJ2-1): DAGVTQSPTHLIKTRGQQVTLRCSPISGHKSVSWYQQVLGQGPQFIFQYYEKEERGRGNFPDRFSARQFPNYSSELNVNALLLGDSALYLCASSLLGLVSDEQFFGPGTRLTVL.